The next 2 T cell receptor beta chains were all read from a single sample in a study of T cells after yellow fever vaccination. TCRdb reprocessed the 5' RACE reads via MiXCR and lists one record per CDR3 protein. The sample consists of about 360,000 distinct CDR3 sequences, around 6.5% of them appearing once. The specimen was PBMCs, collected 5 days after the yellow fever booster vaccination. Source of these receptors: a man aged 25 to 40 who received the YFV17D yellow fever vaccine.

This clonotype has a handful of counts. This chain links TRBV10-3 with TRBJ2-7, with D possibly called TRBD1 or TRBD2 (5 bases each). CDR3 length: 13 residues. Trimming removed 6 bases at V and 4 bases at J, with 13 bases between. Germline CDR1 and CDR2: ENHRY and SYGVKD. This CDR3 reads CAIREGSGYEQYF. DNA for the CDR3: TGTGCCATCAGAGAGGGTTCAGGGTACGAGCAGTACTTC.

This clonotype has more than one count but fewer than ten. This chain joins TRBV7-2 and TRBJ1-3; D not certain. In germline, CDR1 is SGHTA, CDR2 FQGNSA. The CDR3 sequence is 16 residues long. V was shortened by 1 base and J by 0 bases, with 10 bases between the two germline ends. CDR3 nucleotides: TGTGCCAGCAGCTTAGTGCAGAGGACCTCTGGAAACACCATATATTTT. Protein sequence: CASSLVQRTSGNTIYF.